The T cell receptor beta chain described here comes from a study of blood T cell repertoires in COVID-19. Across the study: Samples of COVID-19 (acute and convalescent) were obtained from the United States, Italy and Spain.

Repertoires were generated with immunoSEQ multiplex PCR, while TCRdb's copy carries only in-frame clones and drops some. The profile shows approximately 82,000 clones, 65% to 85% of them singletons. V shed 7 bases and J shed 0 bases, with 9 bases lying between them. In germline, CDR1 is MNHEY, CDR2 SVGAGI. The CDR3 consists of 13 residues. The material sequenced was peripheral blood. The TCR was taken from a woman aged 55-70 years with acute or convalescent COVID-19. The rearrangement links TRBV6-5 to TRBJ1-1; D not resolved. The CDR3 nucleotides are TGTGCCAGCAATTCACAGATGAACACTGAAGCTTTCTTT. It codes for CASNSQMNTEAFF.